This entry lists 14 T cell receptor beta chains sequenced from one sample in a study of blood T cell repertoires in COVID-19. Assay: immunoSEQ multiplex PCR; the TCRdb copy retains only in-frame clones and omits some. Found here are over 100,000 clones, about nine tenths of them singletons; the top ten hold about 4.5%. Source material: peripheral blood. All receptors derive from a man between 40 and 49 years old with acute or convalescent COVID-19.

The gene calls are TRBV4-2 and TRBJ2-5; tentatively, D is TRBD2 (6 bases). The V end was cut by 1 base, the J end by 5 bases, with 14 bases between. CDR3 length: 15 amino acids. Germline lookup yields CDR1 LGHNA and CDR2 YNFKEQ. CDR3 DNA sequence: TGTGCCAGCAGCCAAGGAGATCTAGCGAGGGAGACCCAGTACTTC. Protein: CASSQGDLARETQYF.

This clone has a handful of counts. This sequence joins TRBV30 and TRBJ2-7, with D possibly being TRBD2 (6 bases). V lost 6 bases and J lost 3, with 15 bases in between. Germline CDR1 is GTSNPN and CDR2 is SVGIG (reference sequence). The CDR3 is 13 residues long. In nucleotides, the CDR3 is TGTGCCTGCAACCGGGAGCTACTCTACGAGCAGTACTTC. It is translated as CACNRELLYEQYF. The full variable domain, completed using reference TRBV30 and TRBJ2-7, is SQTIHQWPATLVQPVGSPLSLECTVEGTSNPNLYWYRQAAGRGLQLLFYSVGIGQISSEVPQNLSASRPQDRQFILSSKKLLLSDSGFYLCACNRELLYEQYFGPGTRLTVT.

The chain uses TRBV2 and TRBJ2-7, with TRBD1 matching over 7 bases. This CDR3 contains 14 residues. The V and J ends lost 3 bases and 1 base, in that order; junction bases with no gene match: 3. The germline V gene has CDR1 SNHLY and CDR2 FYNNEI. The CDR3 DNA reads TGTGCCAGCAGTGATTGGGGACAGTCCTACGAGCAGTACTTC. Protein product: CASSDWGQSYEQYF. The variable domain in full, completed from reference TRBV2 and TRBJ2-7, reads EPEVTQTPSHQVTQMGQEVILRCVPISNHLYFYWYRQILGQKVEFLVSFYNNEISEKSEIFDDQFSVERPDGSNFTLKIRSTKLEDSAMYFCASSDWGQSYEQYFGPGTRLTVT.

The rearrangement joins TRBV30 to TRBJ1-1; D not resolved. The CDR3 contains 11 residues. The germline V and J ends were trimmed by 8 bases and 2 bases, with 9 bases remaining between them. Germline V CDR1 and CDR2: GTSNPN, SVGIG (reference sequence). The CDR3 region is CARRENTEAFF. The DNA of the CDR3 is TGTGCCCGGCGGGAAAACACTGAAGCTTTCTTT.

CDR3 sequence reads: CASSPQTSGNTIYF. In DNA form, the CDR3 reads TGTGCCAGCAGCCCACAGACCTCTGGAAACACCATATATTTT. The genes are TRBV11-2 and TRBJ1-3; D is uncertain. The germline V gene has CDR1 SGHAT and CDR2 FQNNGV. Trimming removed 5 bases from V and 0 bases from J, with 8 bases in between. This CDR3 spans 14 amino acids.

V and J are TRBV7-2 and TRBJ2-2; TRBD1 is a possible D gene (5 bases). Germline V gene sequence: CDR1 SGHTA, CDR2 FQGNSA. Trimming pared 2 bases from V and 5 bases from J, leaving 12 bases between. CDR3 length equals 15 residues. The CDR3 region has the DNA TGTGCCAGCAGCTTACTTCAGGGTGGAACCGGGGAGCTGTTTTTT. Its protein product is CASSLLQGGTGELFF.

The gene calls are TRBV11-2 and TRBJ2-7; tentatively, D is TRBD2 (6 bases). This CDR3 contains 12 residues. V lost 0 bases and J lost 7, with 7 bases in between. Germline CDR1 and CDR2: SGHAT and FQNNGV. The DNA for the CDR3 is TGTGCCAGCAGCTTAGAGGGAGGAGAGCAGTACTTC. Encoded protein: CASSLEGGEQYF.

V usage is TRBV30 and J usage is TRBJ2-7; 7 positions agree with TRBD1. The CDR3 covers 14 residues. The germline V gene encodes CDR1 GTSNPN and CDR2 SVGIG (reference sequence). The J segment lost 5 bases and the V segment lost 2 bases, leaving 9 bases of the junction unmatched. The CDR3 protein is CAWSLTGLLHEQYF. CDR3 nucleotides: TGTGCCTGGAGTCTGACAGGGTTGCTACACGAGCAGTACTTC.

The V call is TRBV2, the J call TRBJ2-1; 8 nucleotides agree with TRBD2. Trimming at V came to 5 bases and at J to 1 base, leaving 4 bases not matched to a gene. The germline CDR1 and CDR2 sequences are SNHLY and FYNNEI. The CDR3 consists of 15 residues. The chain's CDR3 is CASSKSGSSYNEQFF. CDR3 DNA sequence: TGTGCCAGCAGTAAAAGCGGGAGTTCCTACAATGAGCAGTTCTTC.

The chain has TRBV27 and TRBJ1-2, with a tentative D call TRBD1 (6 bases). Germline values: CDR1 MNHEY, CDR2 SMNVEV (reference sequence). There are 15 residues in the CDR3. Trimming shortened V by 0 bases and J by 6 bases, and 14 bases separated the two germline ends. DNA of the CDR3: TGTGCCAGCAGTTTATCTGCAGGGGTAGGAGATGGCTACACCTTC. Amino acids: CASSLSAGVGDGYTF.

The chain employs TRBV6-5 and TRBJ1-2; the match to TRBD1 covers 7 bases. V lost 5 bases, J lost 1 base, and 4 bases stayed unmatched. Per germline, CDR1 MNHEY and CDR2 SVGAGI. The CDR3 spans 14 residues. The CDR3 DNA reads TGTGCCAGCAGTCGGGACAGATTTAACTATGGCTACACCTTC. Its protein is CASSRDRFNYGYTF.

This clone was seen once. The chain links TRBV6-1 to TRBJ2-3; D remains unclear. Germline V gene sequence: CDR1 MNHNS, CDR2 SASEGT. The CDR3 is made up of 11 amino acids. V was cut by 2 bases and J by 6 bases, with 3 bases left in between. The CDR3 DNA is TGTGCCAGCAGTGAACCGGATACGCAGTATTTT. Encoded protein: CASSEPDTQYF.

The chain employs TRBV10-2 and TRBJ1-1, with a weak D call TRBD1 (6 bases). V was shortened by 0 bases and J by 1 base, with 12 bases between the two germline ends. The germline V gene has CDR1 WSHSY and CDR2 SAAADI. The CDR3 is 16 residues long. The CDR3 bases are TGCGCCAGCAGTGAGTCTGGGGGCATATCGAACACTGAAGCTTTCTTT. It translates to CASSESGGISNTEAFF.

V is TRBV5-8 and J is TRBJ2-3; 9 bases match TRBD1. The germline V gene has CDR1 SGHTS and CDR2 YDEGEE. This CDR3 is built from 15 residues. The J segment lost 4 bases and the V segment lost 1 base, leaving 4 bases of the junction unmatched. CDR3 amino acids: CASSLPGQGSDTQYF. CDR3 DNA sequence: TGTGCCAGCAGCTTGCCGGGACAGGGTTCAGATACGCAGTATTTT.